Given below is one TCR beta chain in context. Its antigen remains unidentified. The data belong to a study of siplizumab effects on memory and regulatory T cells. The study's findings and limits: Roughly 80-97% of proliferating CD4+ or CD8+ clones defied assignment to a naive or memory phenotype. The study found that mappable alloreactive CD4+ clones averaged approximately 69% Treg-derived with siplizumab and under 35% in controls.

Unmatched junction bases numbered 6, after V lost 2 bases and J lost 0 bases. The germline CDR1 and CDR2 sequences are ENHRY and SYGVKD. This CDR3 contains 16 residues. Some 99,000 TCR templates were measured in each sample. Profiling relied on immunoSEQ multiplex PCR, and the TCRdb table lists in-frame clones only, not all of them. Found here are 92,000 or so clones, 70% to 90% of them singletons; the top ten hold over 12%. The sequenced material came from CD4+ T cells sorted from blood. The rearrangement uses TRBV10-3 and TRBJ2-7, with 8 nucleotides matching TRBD1. The source is a human donor in good health. In DNA, the CDR3 is TGTGCCATCAGTGAGGGACGGACAGGGAGCTCCTACGAGCAGTACTTC. Its translation is CAISEGRTGSSYEQYF.